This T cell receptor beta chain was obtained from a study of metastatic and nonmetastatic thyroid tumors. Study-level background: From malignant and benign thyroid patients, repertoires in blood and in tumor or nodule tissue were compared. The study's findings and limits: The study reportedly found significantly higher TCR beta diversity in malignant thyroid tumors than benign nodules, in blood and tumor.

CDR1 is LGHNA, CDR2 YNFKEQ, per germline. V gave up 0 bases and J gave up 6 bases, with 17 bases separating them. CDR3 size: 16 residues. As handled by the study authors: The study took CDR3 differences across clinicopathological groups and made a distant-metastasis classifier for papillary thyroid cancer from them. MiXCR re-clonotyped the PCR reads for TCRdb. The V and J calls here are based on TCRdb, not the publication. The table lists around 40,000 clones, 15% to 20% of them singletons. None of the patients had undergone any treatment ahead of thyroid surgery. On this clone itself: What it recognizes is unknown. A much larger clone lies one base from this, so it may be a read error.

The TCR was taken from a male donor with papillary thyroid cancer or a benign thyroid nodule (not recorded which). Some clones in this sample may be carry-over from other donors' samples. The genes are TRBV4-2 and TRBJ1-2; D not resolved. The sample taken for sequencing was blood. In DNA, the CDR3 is TGTGCCAGCAGCCAAGATGCCGGGTTACGAGACGATGGCTACACCTTC. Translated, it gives CASSQDAGLRDDGYTF.